The 27 T cell receptor beta chains listed next were all sequenced from one sample in a study of blood T cells in healthy people across ages (dated by TCRdb to the mid-2010s). The library was prepared using 5' RACE. Sequenced using an Illumina HiSeq 2500. A second PCR of about 6 to 11 cycles was performed with a sample-barcoded 5' primer and a J-beta primer mix. The raw public reads went through TCRdb reprocessing: fastp at Q25, MiXCR clone calling, in-frame beta chains kept. Rows are unified per CDR3 protein, each entry keeping the most common DNA and genes. This sample holds 1.5 million to 2 million distinct CDR3 sequences; roughly 27% were observed only once. More than 6% of the sample is in the top ten clones. The sequencing sample was made of blood. These receptors were obtained from a woman aged 25 to 39 in good health.

V and J are TRBV29-1 and TRBJ2-1; D uncertain. Germline loops: CDR1 SQVTM, CDR2 ANQGSEA. Trimming took off 4 bases at V and 8 bases at J, with 18 bases between the two ends. The CDR3 runs 14 residues. CDR3 coding DNA: TGCAGCGTTGTTAAGCTAGTGAAGGTCGATGAGCAGTTCTTC. Residues: CSVVKLVKVDEQFF.

This clonotype was observed a handful of times. The chain joins TRBV4-3 to TRBJ2-5, with D possibly being TRBD2 (6 bases). This CDR3 is 15 amino acids long. Trimming removed 0 bases from V and 13 bases from J, with 21 bases in between. The germline CDR1 and CDR2 sequences are LGHNA and YSLEER. As DNA, the CDR3 is TGCGCCAGCAGCCAAGATTTGGGGGGACGGAGAGAGCGGTACTTC. This gives the protein CASSQDLGGRRERYF.

Only a few counts were recorded for this clonotype. V and J are TRBV9 and TRBJ2-1, with TRBD1 as a possible D gene (6 bases). Trimming took 5 bases from V and 7 from J, leaving 13 bases between them. Germline CDR1 SGDLS, CDR2 YYNGEE. CDR3 length: 13 residues. CDR3 amino acids: CASRSRGQNEQFF. The CDR3, as DNA: TGTGCCAGCAGATCCCGGGGACAAAATGAGCAGTTCTTC. Full variable domain (rest looked up from reference TRBV9 and TRBJ2-1): DSGVTQTPKHLITATGQRVTLRCSPRSGDLSVYWYQQSLDQGLQFLIQYYNGEERAKGNILERFSAQQFPDLHSELNLSSLELGDSALYFCASRSRGQNEQFFGPGTRLTVL.

This rearrangement joins TRBV5-1 to TRBJ2-7; 8 bases align to TRBD1. This CDR3 spans 15 amino acids. Germline V gives CDR1 SGHRS, CDR2 YFSETQ. V trimming: 3 bases; J trimming: 2 bases; junction bases outside the gene matches: 7. This chain's CDR3 is CASSYTGQVTYEQYF. The CDR3 DNA reads TGCGCCAGCAGCTACACGGGACAGGTAACCTACGAGCAGTACTTC.

Regarding this clonotype: The junction differs from germline at one of its ends, possibly a read error. The chain joins TRBV12-3 or TRBV12-4 to TRBJ2-3; a weak D match, TRBD2 (6 bases). The CDR3 length is 12 residues. The CDR3 is CASTGGEDMQYF. In nucleotides, the CDR3 is TGTGCCAGCACTGGAGGGGAAGATATGCAGTATTTT.

There are a few counts of this clonotype. The chain couples TRBV3-1 to TRBJ1-2; the D is unclear. Per germline, CDR1 LGHDT and CDR2 YNNKEL (reference sequence). Deletions cut 4 bases from V and 8 bases from J, with 11 bases between. The CDR3 sequence is 12 residues long. In nucleotides, the CDR3 is TGTGCCAGCAGCCCCGGCTGGGAAGGCTACACCTTC. Protein: CASSPGWEGYTF.

This clonotype was observed many times. This may be a read error, as it is one base from a much larger clone. The V call is TRBV7-2, the J call TRBJ2-1; no reliable D call. The CDR3 has 15 residues. The V gene's germline CDR1 is SGHTA and CDR2 FQGNSA. The CDR3 DNA follows: TGTGCCAACAGCGCCCTGGTGGGGAATTTAAATGAGCAGTTCTTC. It is translated as CANSALVGNLNEQFF.

This clonotype was counted many times. The chain links TRBV7-2 to TRBJ1-2, with TRBD1 as a possible D gene (6 bases). CDR3 length: 14 residues. The germline CDR1 and CDR2 sequences are SGHTA and FQGNSA. Trimming pared 5 bases from V and 5 bases from J, leaving 15 bases between. The CDR3 nucleotides are TGTGCCAGCAGCCGTTCCTGGACAGAGTATGGCTACACCTTC. Its translation is CASSRSWTEYGYTF.

The gene calls are TRBV24-1 and TRBJ2-7; D is unclear. The CDR3 has 13 residues. Germline lookup yields CDR1 KGHDR and CDR2 SFDVKD. The V end was cut by 4 bases, the J end by 6 bases, with 12 bases between. CDR3 loop: CATSDPGRAEQYF. The CDR3 region has the DNA TGTGCCACCAGTGACCCTGGAAGGGCCGAGCAGTACTTC.

Concerning this clonotype: A read error may explain this, as a much larger clone is one base away. The V and J genes are TRBV6-6 and TRBJ2-3; 11 bases match TRBD2. CDR1 is MNHNY and CDR2 is SVGAGI in the germline V gene (reference sequence). This CDR3 is 14 amino acids long. The V segment lost 6 bases and the J segment 2 bases; nucleotides outside the gene matches: 1. The chain's CDR3 is CASRTSGATDTQYF. The CDR3 coding sequence is TGTGCCAGCAGGACTAGCGGGGCCACAGATACGCAGTATTTT.

This clonotype was seen a few times. The chain combines TRBV20-1 with TRBJ1-1, with a weak D call TRBD1 (5 bases). This CDR3 spans 14 amino acids. Trimming left V 1 base short and J 0 bases short, with 9 bases between. Germline V gives CDR1 DFQATT, CDR2 SNEGSKA (reference sequence). This CDR3 reads CSARVQVMNTEAFF. The CDR3 nucleotides are TGCAGTGCTAGAGTACAGGTGATGAACACTGAAGCTTTCTTT.

The chain carries TRBV5-4 and TRBJ2-7, with a possible D match to TRBD1 (5 bases). Trimming removed 4 bases from V and 12 bases from J, with 17 bases in between. The CDR3 is 12 residues long. From germline, CDR1 is SGHNT and CDR2 YYREEE (reference sequence). The CDR3 is CASSIDRYKRYF. In DNA, the CDR3 is TGTGCCAGCAGCATTGACAGATACAAGCGGTACTTC.

The rearrangement joins TRBV15 to TRBJ2-5, with TRBD2 matching 12 bases. Germline values: CDR1 LNHNV, CDR2 YYDKDF (reference sequence). V lost 3 bases and J lost 5; bases outside the gene matches: 4. This CDR3 contains 15 residues. The CDR3: CATSSWTSGTETQYF. CDR3 sequence (DNA): TGTGCCACCAGCAGTTGGACTAGCGGGACCGAGACCCAGTACTTC.

This clonotype was seen a handful of times. This chain links TRBV29-1 with TRBJ1-2, with a weak D call TRBD1 (5 bases). The V gene lost 3 bases and the J gene lost 4 bases, with 18 bases spanning the gap. Looked up from germline, CDR1 is SQVTM and CDR2 is ANQGSEA. CDR3 size: 15 residues. The CDR3 is CSVEGIGRAAYGYTF. DNA for the CDR3: TGCAGCGTTGAGGGGATTGGCAGGGCCGCCTATGGCTACACCTTC.

This clonotype was counted ten times or more. J is TRBJ1-2 and V is TRBV29-1, with D perhaps TRBD1 (5 bases). V was trimmed by 4 bases and J by 6 bases, leaving 15 bases between them. Germline V gene sequence: CDR1 SQVTM, CDR2 ANQGSEA. The CDR3 is made up of 13 amino acids. The CDR3 here is CSVGVSRGDGYTF. CDR3 nucleotide sequence: TGCAGCGTTGGCGTCAGTCGAGGGGATGGCTACACCTTC.

This chain connects TRBV5-1 to TRBJ1-4; a possible D gene is TRBD1 (6 bases). Per the germline V gene, CDR1 is SGHRS and CDR2 is YFSETQ. Trimming stripped 4 bases from V and 4 bases from J, with 11 bases between. The CDR3 has 14 residues. The CDR3: CASSPSDSNEKLFF. CDR3 nucleotide sequence: TGCGCCAGCAGCCCCTCGGACAGTAATGAAAAACTGTTTTTT.

This clonotype has just a few counts. The chain combines TRBV5-5 with TRBJ2-3; D possibly corresponds to TRBD2 (6 bases). In germline, CDR1 is SGHKS, CDR2 YYEKEE (reference sequence). V lost 7 bases to trimming and J lost 5 bases, with 17 bases between them. CDR3 length: 14 amino acids. The CDR3 bases are TGTGCCAGCGGCGCACCCGGGACTCAAGATACGCAGTATTTT. Translation gives CASGAPGTQDTQYF.

This clonotype has only one observation. The junction and the germline gene differ at one end; a read error may be behind it. This chain connects TRBV19 to TRBJ1-5; 12 positions match TRBD1. The CDR3 totals 16 residues. Germline assignment: CDR1 LNHDA and CDR2 SQIVND (reference sequence). The CDR3 nucleotides read TGTGTCAGTCATAGCTGGGGACAGGGGGCTGGGCAGCCCCAGCATTTT. It encodes CVSHSWGQGAGQPQHF. Combining the CDR3 with reference TRBV19 and TRBJ1-5 gives the whole variable domain DGGITQSPKYLFRKEGQNVTLSCEQNLNHDAMYWYRQDPGQGLRLIYYSQIVNDFQKGDIAEGYSVSREKKESFPLTVTSAQKNPTAFYLCVSHSWGQGAGQPQHFGDGTRLSIL.

The rearrangement links TRBV29-1 to TRBJ2-4, with D unclear. The better agreement between TRBJ2-5 and the DNA end casts doubt on the J call. Germline values: CDR1 SQVTM, CDR2 ANQGSEA. The CDR3 has 13 residues. The CDR3 sequence: CSVERPGSKTQYF. In DNA form, the CDR3 reads TGCAGCGTTGAACGGCCCGGAAGCAAGACCCAGTACTTC.

J is TRBJ2-1 and V is TRBV20-1; 7 bases are shared with TRBD2. CDR1 and CDR2 from the germline V gene are DFQATT and SNEGSKA (reference sequence). The CDR3 consists of 17 residues. V shed 2 bases, J shed 2 bases, and the junction held 12 bases outside the gene matches. CDR3 region: CSARKFTGGGTYNEQFF. Here the CDR3 DNA reads TGCAGTGCTAGAAAGTTTACGGGAGGAGGCACCTACAATGAGCAGTTCTTC.

This chain links TRBV30 with TRBJ2-4; D is possibly TRBD1 (6 bases). The closer fit of TRBJ2-7 to the DNA end suggests the J call may be wrong. The germline V gene has CDR1 GTSNPN and CDR2 SVGIG (reference sequence). The CDR3 runs to 12 residues. The chain's CDR3 is CAWSEQGHEQYF. The CDR3 bases are TGTGCCTGGAGTGAACAGGGACACGAGCAGTACTTC.

The table lists this clonotype with a few counts. This chain joins TRBV28 and TRBJ2-7; the D call may be TRBD1 or TRBD2 (5 bases each). Trimming stripped 1 base from V and 4 bases from J, with 14 bases between. The germline V gene encodes CDR1 MDHEN and CDR2 SYDVKM. The CDR3 contains 15 residues. CDR3 coding DNA: TGTGCCAGCAGTTTATACCGGGACCGACGATACGAGCAGTACTTC. Translated, it gives CASSLYRDRRYEQYF.

With respect to this clonotype: One junction end disagrees with the germline gene, perhaps due to a read error. The chain uses TRBV13 and TRBJ2-1; 7 nucleotides align to TRBD2. The germline V gene encodes CDR1 PRHDT and CDR2 FYEKMQ (reference sequence). The CDR3 is made up of 15 amino acids. CDR3 in amino acids: CASSLRGRARDELFF. The CDR3 DNA reads as TGTGCCAGCAGCTTACGAGGGAGGGCCAGGGATGAGCTGTTCTTC. Full variable domain (rest looked up from reference TRBV13 and TRBJ2-1): AAGVIQSPRHLIKEKRETATLKCYPIPRHDTVYWYQQGPGQDPQFLISFYEKMQSDKGSIPDRFSAQQFSDYHSELNMSSLELGDSALYFCASSLRGRARDELFFGPGTRLTVL.

The rearrangement joins TRBV4-3 to TRBJ1-2; the D gene is possibly TRBD1 (5 bases). Trimming took off 8 bases at V and 5 bases at J, with 15 bases between the two ends. The CDR3 loop spans 13 amino acids. Germline CDR1 reads LGHNA; CDR2 reads YSLEER. The CDR3 region has the DNA TGCGCCAGCTCGGCCTCAGGGTTGTATGGCTACACCTTC. It encodes CASSASGLYGYTF.

On this clonotype itself: This may be a read error, as it is one base from a much larger clone. The chain carries TRBV5-1 and TRBJ2-4, with D hard to call. The DNA end is more similar to TRBJ2-5, so the J call may be wrong. The length of the CDR3 is 12 residues. In germline, CDR1 is SGHRS, CDR2 YFSETQ. DNA of the CDR3: TGCGCCAGCAGCAACGAACAAGAGACCCAGTACTTC. Its translation: CASSNEQETQYF.

The V call is TRBV12-3 or TRBV12-4, the J call TRBJ1-2; maybe TRBD1 (5 bases). V was cut by 3 bases and J by 7 bases, with 12 bases left in between. The length of the CDR3 is 13 residues. CDR3 coding DNA: TGTGCCAGCAGTTTCGGGTCAGGGTTTGGCTACACCTTC. This translates into CASSFGSGFGYTF.

In regard to this clonotype: A read error may be the cause here, since a much bigger clone is one base away. The chain employs TRBV20-1 and TRBJ2-7, with D perhaps TRBD2 (5 bases). CDR1 is DFQATT and CDR2 is SNEGSKA in the germline V gene (reference sequence). V lost 3 bases and J 13 bases, leaving 19 bases between the germline ends. This CDR3 contains 12 residues. CDR3 in DNA: TGCAGTGCTAGCGGAGCTGGGGAGACCCACTACTTC. Its translation is CSASGAGETHYF.